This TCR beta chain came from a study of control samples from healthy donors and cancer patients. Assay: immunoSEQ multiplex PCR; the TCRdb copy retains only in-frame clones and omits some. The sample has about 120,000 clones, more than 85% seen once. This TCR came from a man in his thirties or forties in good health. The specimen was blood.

The CDR3 DNA reads as TGTGCCATCAGACCCCGCGCCAACGTGATAGCGGGGGAGGGGACCGGGGAGCTGTTTTTT. Protein: CAIRPRANVIAGEGTGELFF. The chain couples TRBV10-3 to TRBJ2-2, with 9 bases aligning to TRBD2. The germline gives CDR1 ENHRY, CDR2 SYGVKD. V shed 6 bases, J shed 5 bases, and the junction held 22 bases outside the gene matches. This CDR3 is 20 amino acids long.